The clone carrying this T cell receptor (beta chain) was recorded only once. The antigen remains undetermined. The time point here: week 35, safety follow-up. The study gave 300 ug of mutant IDH1 20-mer peptide per vaccine dose, with topical imiquimod. Each tumor in the donors was a new WHO grade 3 or 4 astrocytoma, IDH1-mutant and ATRX-lost. The data were obtained in a study of a mutant IDH1 vaccine in newly diagnosed glioma. In the study overall: Onset of vaccination occurred 4-6 weeks following radiotherapy alone, or with temozolomide cycles. Receipt of radiotherapy, temozolomide, or both preceded the study, and most received both.

General study results and limits: Immune responses arising from the vaccine appeared in 80% to 95% of patients.

This CDR3 contains 15 residues. V was trimmed by 3 bases and J by 0 bases, leaving 9 bases between them. Germline V gene sequence: CDR1 LNHDA, CDR2 SQIVND (reference sequence). Clones were sequenced by immunoSEQ multiplex PCR, and TCRdb holds only the in-frame ones, with some missing. The top ten clones hold approximately 4.1% of a sample with around 57,000 clones, around four fifths of them seen once. J is TRBJ1-3 and V is TRBV19; D gene ambiguous. The sample here was PBMCs, taken from a glioma patient whose treatment included an IDH1 peptide vaccine. This receptor was obtained from a man aged 30 to 39 with glioma. CDR3 sequence: CASSISILSGNTIYF. The CDR3 nucleotides are TGTGCCAGTAGTATTTCAATCCTCTCTGGAAACACCATATATTTT.